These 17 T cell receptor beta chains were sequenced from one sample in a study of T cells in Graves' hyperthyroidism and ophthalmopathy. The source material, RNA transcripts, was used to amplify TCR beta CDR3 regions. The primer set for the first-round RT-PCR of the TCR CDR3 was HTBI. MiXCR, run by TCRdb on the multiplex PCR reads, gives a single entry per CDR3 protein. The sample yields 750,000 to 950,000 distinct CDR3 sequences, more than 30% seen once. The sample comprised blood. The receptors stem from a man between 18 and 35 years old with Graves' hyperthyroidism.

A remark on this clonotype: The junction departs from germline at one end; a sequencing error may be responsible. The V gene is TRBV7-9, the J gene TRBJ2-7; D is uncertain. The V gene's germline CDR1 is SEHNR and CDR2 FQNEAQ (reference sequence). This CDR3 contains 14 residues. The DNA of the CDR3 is TGTGCCACCAGCCCGGGCAGCCTGTCCTACGAGCAGTACTTC. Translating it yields CATSPGSLSYEQYF.

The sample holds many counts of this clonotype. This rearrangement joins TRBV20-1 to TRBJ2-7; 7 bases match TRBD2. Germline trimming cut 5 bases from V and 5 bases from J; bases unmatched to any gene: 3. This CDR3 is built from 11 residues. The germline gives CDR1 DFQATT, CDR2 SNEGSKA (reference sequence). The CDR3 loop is CSARGGDEQYF. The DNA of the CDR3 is TGCAGTGCTCGGGGAGGGGACGAGCAGTACTTC.

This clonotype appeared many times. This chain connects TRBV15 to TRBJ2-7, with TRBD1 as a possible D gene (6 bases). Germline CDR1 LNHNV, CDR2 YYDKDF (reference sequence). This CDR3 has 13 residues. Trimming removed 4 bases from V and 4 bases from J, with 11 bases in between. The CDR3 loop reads CATSKGQTYEQYF. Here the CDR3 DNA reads TGTGCCACCAGCAAAGGACAGACGTACGAGCAGTACTTC. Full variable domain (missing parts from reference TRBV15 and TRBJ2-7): DAMVIQNPRYQVTQFGKPVTLSCSQTLNHNVMYWYQQKSSQAPKLLFHYYDKDFNNEADTPDNFQSRRPNTSFCFLDIRSPGLGDTAMYLCATSKGQTYEQYFGPGTRLTVT.

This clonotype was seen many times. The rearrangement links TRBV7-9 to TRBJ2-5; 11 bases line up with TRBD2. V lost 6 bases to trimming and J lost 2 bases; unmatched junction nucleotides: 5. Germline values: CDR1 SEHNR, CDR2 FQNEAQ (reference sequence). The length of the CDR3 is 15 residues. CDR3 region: CASRGTSGPQETQYF. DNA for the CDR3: TGTGCCAGCAGGGGGACTAGCGGTCCTCAAGAGACCCAGTACTTC. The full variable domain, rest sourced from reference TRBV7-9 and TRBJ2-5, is DTGVSQNPRHKITKRGQNVTFRCDPISEHNRLYWYRQTLGQGPEFLTYFQNEAQLEKSRLLSDRFSAERPKGSFSTLEIQRTEQGDSAMYLCASRGTSGPQETQYFGPGTRLLVL.

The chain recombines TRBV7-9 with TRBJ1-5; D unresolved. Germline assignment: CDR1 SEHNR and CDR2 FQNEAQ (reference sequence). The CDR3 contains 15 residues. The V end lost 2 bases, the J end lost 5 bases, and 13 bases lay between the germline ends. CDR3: CASSLSEGADQPQHF. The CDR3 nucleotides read TGTGCCAGCAGCTTATCCGAGGGCGCCGATCAGCCCCAGCATTTT.

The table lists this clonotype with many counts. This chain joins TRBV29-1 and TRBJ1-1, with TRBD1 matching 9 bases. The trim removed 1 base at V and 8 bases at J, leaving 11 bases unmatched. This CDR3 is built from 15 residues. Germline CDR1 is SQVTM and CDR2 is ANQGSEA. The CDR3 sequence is CSVEVGDRGFSEAFF. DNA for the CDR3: TGCAGCGTTGAAGTCGGAGACAGGGGGTTTTCGGAAGCTTTCTTT.

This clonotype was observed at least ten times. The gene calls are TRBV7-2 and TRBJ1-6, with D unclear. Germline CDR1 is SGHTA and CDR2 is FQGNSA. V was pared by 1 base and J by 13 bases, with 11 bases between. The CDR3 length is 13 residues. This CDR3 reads CASSLGVRGPLHF. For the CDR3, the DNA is TGTGCCAGCAGCTTAGGAGTAAGAGGGCCCCTCCACTTT.

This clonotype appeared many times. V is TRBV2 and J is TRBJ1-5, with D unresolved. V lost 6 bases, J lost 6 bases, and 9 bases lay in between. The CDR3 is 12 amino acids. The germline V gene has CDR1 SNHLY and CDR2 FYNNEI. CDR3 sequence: CASRLDGQPQHF. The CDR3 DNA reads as TGTGCCAGCAGGTTAGACGGTCAGCCCCAGCATTTT.

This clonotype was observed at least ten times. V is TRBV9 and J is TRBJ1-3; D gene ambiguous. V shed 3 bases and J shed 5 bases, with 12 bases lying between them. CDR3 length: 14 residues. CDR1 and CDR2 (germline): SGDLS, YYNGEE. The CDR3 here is CASSGGNFRNTIYF. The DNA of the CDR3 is TGTGCCAGCAGCGGAGGGAATTTCCGAAACACCATATATTTT.

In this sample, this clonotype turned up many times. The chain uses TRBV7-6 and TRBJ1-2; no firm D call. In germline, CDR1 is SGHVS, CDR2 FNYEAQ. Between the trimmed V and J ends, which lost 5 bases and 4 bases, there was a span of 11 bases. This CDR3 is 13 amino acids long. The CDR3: CASSPYEAYGYTF. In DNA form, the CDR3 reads TGTGCCAGCAGCCCATACGAGGCCTATGGCTACACCTTC.

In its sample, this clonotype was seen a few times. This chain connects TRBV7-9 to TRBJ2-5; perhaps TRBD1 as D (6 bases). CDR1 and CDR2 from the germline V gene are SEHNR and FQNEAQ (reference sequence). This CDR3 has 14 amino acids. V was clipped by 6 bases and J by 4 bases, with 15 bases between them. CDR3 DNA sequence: TGTGCCAGCAGGTCCCTCAGGGGACCAGAGACCCAGTACTTC. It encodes CASRSLRGPETQYF. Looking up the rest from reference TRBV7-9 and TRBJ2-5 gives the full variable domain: DTGVSQNPRHKITKRGQNVTFRCDPISEHNRLYWYRQTLGQGPEFLTYFQNEAQLEKSRLLSDRFSAERPKGSFSTLEIQRTEQGDSAMYLCASRSLRGPETQYFGPGTRLLVL.

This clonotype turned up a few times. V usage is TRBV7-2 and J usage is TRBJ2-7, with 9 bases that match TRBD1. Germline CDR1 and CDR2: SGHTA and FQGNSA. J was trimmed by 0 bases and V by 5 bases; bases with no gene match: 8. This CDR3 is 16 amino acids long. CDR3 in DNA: TGTGCCAGCAGCGTCACCGGGACAGGGAACTCCTACGAGCAGTACTTC. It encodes CASSVTGTGNSYEQYF.

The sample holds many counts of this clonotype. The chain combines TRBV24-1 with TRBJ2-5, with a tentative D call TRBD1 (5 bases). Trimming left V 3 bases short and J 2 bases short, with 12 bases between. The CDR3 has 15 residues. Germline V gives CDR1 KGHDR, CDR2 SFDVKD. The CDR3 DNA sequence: TGTGCCACCAGTGATCCCGACAGTGTACAAGAGACCCAGTACTTC. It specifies CATSDPDSVQETQYF.

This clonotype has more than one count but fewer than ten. In nucleotides, the CDR3 is TGTGCCAGCAGCTCTAGACAGACCCCCTACGAGCAGTACTTC. Translating gives CASSSRQTPYEQYF. This sequence joins TRBV7-2 and TRBJ2-7, with D perhaps TRBD1 (5 bases). The germline V gene encodes CDR1 SGHTA and CDR2 FQGNSA. The CDR3 loop spans 14 amino acids. The germline V and J ends were trimmed by 4 bases and 2 bases, with 12 bases remaining between them.

The CDR3: CASSQPGQRHGYTF. CDR3 nucleotide sequence: TGCGCCAGCAGCCAACCGGGACAGAGACATGGCTACACCTTC. The chain recombines TRBV4-1 with TRBJ1-2, with TRBD1 matching over 7 bases. Germline CDR1 reads MGHRA; CDR2 reads YSYEKL. The CDR3 has 14 amino acids. The ends lost 2 bases at V and 6 bases at J; junction bases unmatched: 6.

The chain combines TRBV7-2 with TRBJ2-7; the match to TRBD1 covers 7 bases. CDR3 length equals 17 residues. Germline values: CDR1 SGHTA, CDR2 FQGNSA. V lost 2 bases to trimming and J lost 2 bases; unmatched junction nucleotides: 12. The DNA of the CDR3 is TGTGCCAGCAGCTTAATGGCTTGGGACAGCTTCACCTACGAGCAGTACTTC. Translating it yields CASSLMAWDSFTYEQYF.

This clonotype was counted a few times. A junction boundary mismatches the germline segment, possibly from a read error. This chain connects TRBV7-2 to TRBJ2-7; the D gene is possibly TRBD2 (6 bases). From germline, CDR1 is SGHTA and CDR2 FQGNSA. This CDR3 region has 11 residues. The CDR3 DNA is TGTGCCAGCAGCTCCAGCCCGGGACTCCTCTTC. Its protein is CASSSSPGLLF.